These 26 T cell receptor beta chains were all obtained from the same sample, sequenced in a study of OX40 agonist ivuxolimab in advanced cancers. Produced via immunoSEQ multiplex PCR; TCRdb's table is partial and in-frame only. The repertoire consists of 92,000 or so clones, with 75% to 90% occurring once and the leading ten covering 7.4%. The source material was CD4+ or CD8+ T cells sorted from blood, sampled in a trial of the OX40 agonist ivuxolimab. Source of these receptors: an adult with an advanced solid tumor such as melanoma, head and neck, liver or kidney cancer.

This chain uses TRBV11-2 with TRBJ1-3; D is uncertain. This CDR3 spans 14 amino acids. Germline V CDR1 and CDR2: SGHAT, FQNNGV. Trimming took off 5 bases at V and 0 bases at J, with 8 bases between the two ends. This chain's CDR3 is CASSTEVSGNTIYF. CDR3 nucleotide sequence: TGTGCCAGCAGCACGGAAGTCTCTGGAAACACCATATATTTT.

The rearrangement links TRBV9 to TRBJ1-5, with D maybe TRBD1 (6 bases). This CDR3 contains 15 residues. Per germline, CDR1 SGDLS and CDR2 YYNGEE. The germline V and J ends were trimmed by 3 bases and 3 bases, with 13 bases remaining between them. The CDR3 DNA reads as TGTGCCAGCAGCGAGTCAGGGGCCATCAATCAGCCCCAGCATTTT. Its translation: CASSESGAINQPQHF.

The chain joins TRBV28 to TRBJ2-1; TRBD2 agrees at 7 bases. V trimming: 3 bases; J trimming: 0 bases; junction bases outside the gene matches: 11. Germline CDR1 and CDR2: MDHEN and SYDVKM. CDR3 length: 18 amino acids. The CDR3 DNA sequence: TGTGCCAGCAGTTTTGGCGCGGGGGTGGATCCCTCCTACAATGAGCAGTTCTTC. Translation gives CASSFGAGVDPSYNEQFF.

This sequence joins TRBV27 and TRBJ2-3; D not resolved. V was pared by 10 bases and J by 0 bases, with 11 bases between. The CDR3 runs 13 residues. Germline V lookup: CDR1 MNHEY, CDR2 SMNVEV (reference sequence). Here the CDR3 DNA reads TGTGCCACCCGGTTGGCTAGCACAGATACGCAGTATTTT. This codes for CATRLASTDTQYF.

The chain carries TRBV11-2 and TRBJ1-2; 7 bases line up with TRBD1. The V gene end was trimmed by 1 base and the J gene end by 7 bases; junction bases not matched to a gene: 3. The CDR3 is made up of 13 amino acids. Per germline, CDR1 SGHAT and CDR2 FQNNGV. CDR3 region: CASSLGQGFGYTF. CDR3 DNA: TGTGCCAGCAGCTTAGGACAGGGTTTTGGCTACACCTTC.

The CDR3 loop reads CASSFGSPRDTQYF. The CDR3 DNA follows: TGTGCCAGCAGCTTCGGATCCCCCCGAGATACGCAGTATTTT. The chain is built from TRBV5-6 and TRBJ2-3; D unclear. Per the germline V gene, CDR1 is SGHDT and CDR2 is YYEEEE. The CDR3 is 14 residues long. V gave up 2 bases and J gave up 5 bases, with 12 bases separating them. Using reference TRBV5-6 and TRBJ2-3 for the parts outside the CDR3, the full variable domain is DAGVTQSPTHLIKTRGQQVTLRCSPKSGHDTVSWYQQALGQGPQFIFQYYEEEERQRGNFPDRFSGHQFPNYSSELNVNALLLGDSALYLCASSFGSPRDTQYFGPGTRLTVL.

The CDR3 loop is CASSGLAEGSSYNEQFF. Here the CDR3 DNA reads TGTGCCAGCAGTGGTCTAGCGGAGGGGAGCTCCTACAATGAGCAGTTCTTC. The rearrangement links TRBV6-1 to TRBJ2-1; TRBD2 agrees at 7 bases. The CDR3 length is 17 residues. V lost 4 bases, J lost 0 bases, and 9 bases stayed unmatched. Germline values: CDR1 MNHNS, CDR2 SASEGT.

The chain joins TRBV5-1 to TRBJ2-7; D is unclear. The V gene's germline CDR1 is SGHRS and CDR2 YFSETQ. The CDR3 has 11 residues. V lost 5 bases and J 3 bases, leaving 6 bases between the germline ends. The CDR3 DNA follows: TGCGCCAGCAGGCGAGGCTACGAGCAGTACTTC. It specifies CASRRGYEQYF.

The chain couples TRBV27 to TRBJ1-4; D remains unclear. Per germline, CDR1 MNHEY and CDR2 SMNVEV (reference sequence). V shed 4 bases and J shed 6 bases, with 18 bases lying between them. CDR3 size: 16 residues. This CDR3 reads CASSYEETYSYEKLFF. CDR3 nucleotide sequence: TGTGCCAGCAGTTACGAGGAGACATACTCTTATGAAAAACTGTTTTTT.

This chain connects TRBV27 to TRBJ2-1; 9 bases are shared with TRBD1. The CDR3 is 15 residues long. The germline V gene has CDR1 MNHEY and CDR2 SMNVEV (reference sequence). V trimming: 5 bases; J trimming: 2 bases; junction bases outside the gene matches: 4. DNA for the CDR3: TGTGCCAGCAGTGACGGGGACAGGGCCTACAATGAGCAGTTCTTC. This gives the protein CASSDGDRAYNEQFF.

V gene TRBV28 combines with J gene TRBJ2-2, with 8 bases matching TRBD1. The germline V gene has CDR1 MDHEN and CDR2 SYDVKM. V shed 4 bases and J 0 bases; nucleotides not matched to a gene: 1. The CDR3 extends over 15 amino acids. The DNA of the CDR3 is TGTGCCAGCAGTTCACAGGGGGCGAACACCGGGGAGCTGTTTTTT. It codes for CASSSQGANTGELFF.

The chain recombines TRBV5-5 with TRBJ2-1; TRBD2 matches 12 bases. The CDR3 consists of 18 residues. The ends lost 3 bases at V and 4 bases at J; junction bases unmatched: 11. Germline V gene lookup returns CDR1 SGHKS and CDR2 YYEKEE (reference sequence). CDR3 amino acids: CASSSRMTSGSFYNEQFF. CDR3 bases: TGTGCCAGCAGCTCGAGGATGACTAGCGGGAGCTTTTACAATGAGCAGTTCTTC.

The chain carries TRBV19 and TRBJ2-2, with unresolved D. The CDR3 is 16 amino acids. The V gene lost 1 base and the J gene lost 8 bases, with 17 bases spanning the gap. The germline V gene encodes CDR1 LNHDA and CDR2 SQIVND (reference sequence). This chain's CDR3 is CASSIAVGAAGGELFF. Here the CDR3 DNA reads TGTGCCAGTAGTATAGCGGTAGGAGCAGCAGGTGGGGAGCTGTTTTTT.

This clone has just a few counts. The same CDR3 can be traced to other DNA sequences in this sample. V is TRBV28 and J is TRBJ1-1; D gene unclear. The CDR3 covers 11 residues. Trimming shortened V by 2 bases and J by 5 bases, and 3 bases separated the two germline ends. The germline V gene has CDR1 MDHEN and CDR2 SYDVKM. The CDR3 loop is CASSLGTEAFF. CDR3 in DNA: TGTGCCAGCAGTTTAGGAACTGAAGCTTTCTTT.

This rearrangement joins TRBV6-5 to TRBJ2-7; 8 nucleotides align to TRBD1. The J segment lost 5 bases and the V segment lost 0 bases, leaving 9 bases of the junction unmatched. The CDR3 runs to 16 residues. Germline V gives CDR1 MNHEY, CDR2 SVGAGI. As DNA, the CDR3 is TGTGCCAGCAGTTACTCGATGACAGGGGCCACGAACGAGCAGTACTTC. Translating it yields CASSYSMTGATNEQYF.

This clone was seen a single time. A junction end diverges from the germline sequence, so it may reflect a read error. The chain links TRBV29-1 to TRBJ1-4, with 9 positions matching TRBD1. Per germline, CDR1 SQVTM and CDR2 ANQGSEA. The CDR3 loop spans 12 amino acids. CDR3 sequence (DNA): TGCAGCGTTCGACAGGGGGATGAGAAACTGTTTTTT. Translating gives CSVRQGDEKLFF.

This chain links TRBV19 with TRBJ2-1; 7 bases map to TRBD1. V lost 8 bases to trimming and J lost 15 bases; unmatched junction nucleotides: 19. From germline, CDR1 is LNHDA and CDR2 SQIVND (reference sequence). There are 14 residues in the CDR3. CDR3 bases: TGTGCCAGTTCGGCCGGGACAGAGACCGTCAGGCGGTTCTTC. Translating it yields CASSAGTETVRRFF.

The gene calls are TRBV7-9 and TRBJ2-5; 7 bases map to TRBD2. V gave up 5 bases and J gave up 4 bases; unmatched junction bases: 10. CDR1 SEHNR and CDR2 FQNEAQ come from the germline V gene (reference sequence). CDR3 size: 15 residues. The CDR3 sequence: CASSQSGVTPETQYF. CDR3 coding DNA: TGTGCCAGCAGCCAAAGCGGGGTGACTCCAGAGACCCAGTACTTC.

The chain couples TRBV18 to TRBJ1-4; D unresolved. The V gene lost 3 bases and the J gene lost 4 bases, with 6 bases spanning the gap. The CDR3 is 13 amino acids. Per germline, CDR1 KGHSH and CDR2 LQKENI. CDR3 amino acids: CASSPSDNEKLFF. The CDR3 DNA reads as TGTGCCAGCTCACCGAGCGATAATGAAAAACTGTTTTTT.

V usage is TRBV10-2 and J usage is TRBJ2-7, with D tentatively TRBD1 (6 bases). The CDR3 runs 13 residues. Germline V gene data show CDR1 as WSHSY and CDR2 as SAAADI. Trimming pared 10 bases from V and 0 bases from J, leaving 13 bases between. CDR3 DNA: TGCGCCATCGCTAGGGGGAGCTCCTACGAGCAGTACTTC. Translation gives CAIARGSSYEQYF.

The chain uses TRBV27 and TRBJ2-7; TRBD2 aligns across 10 bases. Per germline, CDR1 MNHEY and CDR2 SMNVEV (reference sequence). J lost 4 bases, V lost 6 bases, and 6 bases had no gene match. The CDR3 covers 14 residues. As DNA, the CDR3 is TGTGCCAGCAGCCCGATAGCGGGAGGATACGAGCAGTACTTC. It specifies CASSPIAGGYEQYF.

The V and J genes are TRBV18 and TRBJ2-7; 10 bases match TRBD1. J lost 7 bases, V lost 6 bases, and 6 bases had no gene match. This CDR3 has 13 residues. Per germline, CDR1 KGHSH and CDR2 LQKENI. CDR3: CASSTGGEWEQYF. DNA for the CDR3: TGTGCCAGCTCGACAGGGGGCGAGTGGGAGCAGTACTTC. The full variable domain, rest sourced from reference TRBV18 and TRBJ2-7, is NAGVMQNPRHLVRRRGQEARLRCSPMKGHSHVYWYRQLPEEGLKFMVYLQKENIIDESGMPKERFSAEFPKEGPSILRIQQVVRGDSAAYFCASSTGGEWEQYFGPGTRLTVT.

This rearrangement joins TRBV2 to TRBJ1-4; the D is unclear. This CDR3 is built from 15 residues. Germline V lookup: CDR1 SNHLY, CDR2 FYNNEI. Trimming shortened V by 5 bases and J by 5 bases, and 15 bases separated the two germline ends. CDR3 DNA sequence: TGTGCCAGCAGTACTAGCGGGCGGGGAAATGAAAAACTGTTTTTT. Translated, it gives CASSTSGRGNEKLFF.

The genes are TRBV18 and TRBJ1-1; D is uncertain. This CDR3 is 13 amino acids long. Germline V gene data show CDR1 as KGHSH and CDR2 as LQKENI. V was cut by 6 bases and J by 6 bases, with 14 bases left in between. CDR3 in amino acids: CASSGERAAEAFF. DNA for the CDR3: TGTGCCAGCTCCGGAGAGAGGGCCGCTGAAGCTTTCTTT.

The chain uses TRBV5-4 and TRBJ2-7, with TRBD2 matching 10 bases. Germline lookup yields CDR1 SGHNT and CDR2 YYREEE (reference sequence). The V gene end was trimmed by 3 bases and the J gene end by 4 bases; junction bases not matched to a gene: 13. The CDR3 totals 17 residues. In DNA, the CDR3 is TGTGCCAGCAGCTGGGAGGGGCTAGCGGGAGCTTCGTACGAGCAGTACTTC. Its translation: CASSWEGLAGASYEQYF.

The J gene is TRBJ2-5, the V gene TRBV18; D not certain. V was clipped by 6 bases and J by 2 bases, with 10 bases between them. The CDR3 has 13 residues. From germline, CDR1 is KGHSH and CDR2 LQKENI. CDR3 sequence reads: CASSRLVQETQYF. As DNA, the CDR3 is TGTGCCAGCTCTCGGCTGGTTCAAGAGACCCAGTACTTC.